This T cell receptor (beta chain) comes out of a study of fetal regulatory T cell absence and autoimmunity. Background on the study: IPEX patients had exocrine pancreas autoimmunity without clinical diabetes. Findings and caveats of the study: The oligoclonal enrichment was interpreted as supporting antigen-driven pancreatic autoimmunity before birth in IPEX syndrome.

CDR3 length: 17 amino acids. Germline loops: CDR1 SGHRS, CDR2 YFSETQ. Trimming removed 4 bases from V and 1 base from J; junction bases left unmatched: 10. TCRdb's table, derived via immunoSEQ multiplex PCR, lists solely in-frame clones and lacks some. The table records some 50,000 clones, roughly 83% of them present only once. Regarding this clone: Its antigen is undetermined.

This chain connects TRBV5-1 to TRBJ2-3; 9 nucleotides line up with TRBD2. The source of this sequence is a newborn boy with IPEX syndrome. What was sequenced was cord blood. CDR3 sequence reads: CASSPDWRGGGTDTQYF. The CDR3 region has the DNA TGCGCCAGCAGCCCTGACTGGCGGGGGGGCGGCACAGATACGCAGTATTTT.